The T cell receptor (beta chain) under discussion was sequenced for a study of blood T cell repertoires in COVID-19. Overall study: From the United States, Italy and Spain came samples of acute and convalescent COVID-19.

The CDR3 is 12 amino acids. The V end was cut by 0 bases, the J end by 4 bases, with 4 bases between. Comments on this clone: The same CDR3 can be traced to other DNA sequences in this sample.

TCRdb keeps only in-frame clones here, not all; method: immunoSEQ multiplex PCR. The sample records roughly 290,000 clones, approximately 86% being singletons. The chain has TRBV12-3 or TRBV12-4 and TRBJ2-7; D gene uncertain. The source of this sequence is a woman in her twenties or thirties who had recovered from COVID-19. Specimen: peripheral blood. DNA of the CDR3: TGTGCCAGCAGTTTAGCTCCGTACGAGCAGTACTTC. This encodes CASSLAPYEQYF.